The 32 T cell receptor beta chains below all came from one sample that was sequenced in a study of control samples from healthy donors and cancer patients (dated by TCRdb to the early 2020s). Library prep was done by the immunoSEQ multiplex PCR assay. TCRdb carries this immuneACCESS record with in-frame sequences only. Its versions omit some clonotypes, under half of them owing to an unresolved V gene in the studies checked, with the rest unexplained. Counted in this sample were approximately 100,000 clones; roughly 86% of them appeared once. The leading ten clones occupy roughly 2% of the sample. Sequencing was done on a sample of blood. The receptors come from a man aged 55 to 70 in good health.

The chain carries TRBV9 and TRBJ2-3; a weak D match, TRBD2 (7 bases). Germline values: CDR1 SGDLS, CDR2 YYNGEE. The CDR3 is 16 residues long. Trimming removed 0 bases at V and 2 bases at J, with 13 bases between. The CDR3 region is CASSVEGGAITDTQYF. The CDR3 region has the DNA TGTGCCAGCAGCGTAGAAGGGGGGGCGATCACAGATACGCAGTATTTT.

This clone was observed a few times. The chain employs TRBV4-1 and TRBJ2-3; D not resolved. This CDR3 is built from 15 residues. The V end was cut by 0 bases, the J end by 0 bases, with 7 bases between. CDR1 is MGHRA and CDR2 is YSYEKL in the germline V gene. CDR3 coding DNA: TGCGCCAGCAGCCAAGATCCGGGCAGCACAGATACGCAGTATTTT. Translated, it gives CASSQDPGSTDTQYF.

CDR3 in amino acids: CATQPANTDTQYF. CDR3 bases: TGTGCCACCCAACCGGCAAACACAGATACGCAGTATTTT. This chain connects TRBV6-5 to TRBJ2-3; D is ambiguous. This CDR3 contains 13 residues. The germline V gene encodes CDR1 MNHEY and CDR2 SVGAGI. V was shortened by 10 bases and J by 2 bases, with 13 bases between the two germline ends.

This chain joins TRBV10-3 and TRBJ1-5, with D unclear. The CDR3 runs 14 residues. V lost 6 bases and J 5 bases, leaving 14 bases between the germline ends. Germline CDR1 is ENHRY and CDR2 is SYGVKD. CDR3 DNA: TGTGCCATCAGCCCGGACGTAAACTATCAGCCCCAGCATTTT. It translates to CAISPDVNYQPQHF.

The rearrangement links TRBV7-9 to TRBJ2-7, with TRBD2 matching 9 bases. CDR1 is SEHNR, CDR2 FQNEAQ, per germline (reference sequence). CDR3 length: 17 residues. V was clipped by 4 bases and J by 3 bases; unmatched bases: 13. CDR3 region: CASSSQRRREGRYEQYF. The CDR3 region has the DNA TGTGCCAGCAGCTCACAACGAAGGCGGGAGGGCCGCTACGAGCAGTACTTC.

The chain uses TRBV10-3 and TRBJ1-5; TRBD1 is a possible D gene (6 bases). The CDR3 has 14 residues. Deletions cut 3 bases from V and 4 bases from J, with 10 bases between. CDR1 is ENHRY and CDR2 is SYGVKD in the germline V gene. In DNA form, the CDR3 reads TGTGCCATCAGTGAAGGCCAGGGGAATCAGCCCCAGCATTTT. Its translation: CAISEGQGNQPQHF.

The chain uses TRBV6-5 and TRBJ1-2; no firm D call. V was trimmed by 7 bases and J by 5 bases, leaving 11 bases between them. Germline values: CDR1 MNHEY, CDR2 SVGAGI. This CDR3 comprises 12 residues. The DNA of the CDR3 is TGTGCCAGCACAGACTGGGATTATGGCTACACCTTC. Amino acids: CASTDWDYGYTF.

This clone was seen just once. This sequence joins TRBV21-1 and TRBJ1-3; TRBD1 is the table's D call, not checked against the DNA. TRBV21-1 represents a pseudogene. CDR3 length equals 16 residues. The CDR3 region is CASSKCTALSGNTIYF. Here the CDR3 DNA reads TGTGCCAGCAGCAAATGTACAGCACTCTCTGGAAACACCATATATTTT.

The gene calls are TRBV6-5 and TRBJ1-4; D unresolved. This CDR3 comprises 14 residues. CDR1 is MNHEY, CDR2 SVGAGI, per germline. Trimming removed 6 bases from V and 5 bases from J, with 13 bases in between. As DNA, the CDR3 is TGTGCCAGCAGAGATCTGGGCTCGAATGAAAAACTGTTTTTT. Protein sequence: CASRDLGSNEKLFF.

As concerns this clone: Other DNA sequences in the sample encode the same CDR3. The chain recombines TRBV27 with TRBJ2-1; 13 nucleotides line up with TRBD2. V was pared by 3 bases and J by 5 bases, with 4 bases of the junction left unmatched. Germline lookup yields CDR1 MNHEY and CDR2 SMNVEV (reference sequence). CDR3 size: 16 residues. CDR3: CASSFPGLAGNNEQFF. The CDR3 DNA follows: TGTGCCAGCAGTTTTCCGGGACTAGCGGGGAACAATGAGCAGTTCTTC.

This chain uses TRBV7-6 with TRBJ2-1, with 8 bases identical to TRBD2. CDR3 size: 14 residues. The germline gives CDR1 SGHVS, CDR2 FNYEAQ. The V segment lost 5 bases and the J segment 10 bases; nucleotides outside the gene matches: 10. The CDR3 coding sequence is TGTGCCAGCAGCGTAAGCAGCGGGAGTGTCGAGCAGTTCTTC. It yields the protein CASSVSSGSVEQFF.

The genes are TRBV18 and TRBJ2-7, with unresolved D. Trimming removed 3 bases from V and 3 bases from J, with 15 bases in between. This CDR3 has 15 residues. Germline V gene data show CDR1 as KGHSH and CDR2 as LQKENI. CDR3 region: CASSPEKGTLYEQYF. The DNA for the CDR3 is TGTGCCAGCTCACCGGAGAAGGGAACGCTCTACGAGCAGTACTTC.

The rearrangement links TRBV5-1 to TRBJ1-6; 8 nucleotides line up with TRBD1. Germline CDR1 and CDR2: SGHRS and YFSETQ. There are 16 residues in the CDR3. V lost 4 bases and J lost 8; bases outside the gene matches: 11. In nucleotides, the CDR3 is TGCGCCAGCAGCAAGGGACAGGCGAGCGGGTATTCACCCCTCCACTTT. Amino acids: CASSKGQASGYSPLHF.

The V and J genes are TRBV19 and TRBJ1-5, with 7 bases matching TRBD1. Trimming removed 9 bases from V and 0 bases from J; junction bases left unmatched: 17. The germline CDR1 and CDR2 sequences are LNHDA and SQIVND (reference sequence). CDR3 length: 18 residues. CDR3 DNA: TGTGCCAGCGACAGAATGGCAGGGGGGACGGATAGCAATCAGCCCCAGCATTTT. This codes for CASDRMAGGTDSNQPQHF.

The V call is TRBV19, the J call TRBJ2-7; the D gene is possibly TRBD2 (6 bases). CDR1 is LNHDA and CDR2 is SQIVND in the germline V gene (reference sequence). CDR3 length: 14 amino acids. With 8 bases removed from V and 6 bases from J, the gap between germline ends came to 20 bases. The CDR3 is CASASGTQFAEQYF. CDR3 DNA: TGTGCCAGTGCCTCCGGGACTCAGTTCGCCGAGCAGTACTTC.

In nucleotides, the CDR3 is TGTGCCAGCAGCTTGTCGATCAGGGATCAGCCCCAGCATTTT. It codes for CASSLSIRDQPQHF. The chain combines TRBV11-2 with TRBJ1-5; D is possibly TRBD1 (5 bases). Germline lookup yields CDR1 SGHAT and CDR2 FQNNGV. This CDR3 spans 14 amino acids. V was clipped by 3 bases and J by 5 bases, with 11 bases between them.

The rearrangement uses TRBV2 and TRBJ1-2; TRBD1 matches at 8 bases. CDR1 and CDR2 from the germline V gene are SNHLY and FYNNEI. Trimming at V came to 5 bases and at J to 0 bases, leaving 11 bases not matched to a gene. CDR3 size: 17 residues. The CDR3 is CASSLTRDRITNYGYTF. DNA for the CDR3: TGTGCCAGCAGTCTTACCCGGGACAGGATAACTAACTATGGCTACACCTTC.

This chain's CDR3 is CACSTSGPYNEQFF. The CDR3 region has the DNA TGTGCCTGTTCGACTAGCGGACCCTACAATGAGCAGTTCTTC. J is TRBJ2-1 and V is TRBV30, with TRBD2 matching 9 bases. The CDR3 length is 14 residues. J gave up 2 bases and V 6 bases, and 5 bases lay outside the gene matches. Germline V gene lookup returns CDR1 GTSNPN and CDR2 SVGIG (reference sequence).

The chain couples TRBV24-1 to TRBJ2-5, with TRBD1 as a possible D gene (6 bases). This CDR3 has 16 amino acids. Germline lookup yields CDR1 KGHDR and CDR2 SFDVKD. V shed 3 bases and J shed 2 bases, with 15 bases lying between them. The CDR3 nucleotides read TGTGCCACCAGTGATCCTACGCCCGGACAGCAAGAGACCCAGTACTTC. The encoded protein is CATSDPTPGQQETQYF.

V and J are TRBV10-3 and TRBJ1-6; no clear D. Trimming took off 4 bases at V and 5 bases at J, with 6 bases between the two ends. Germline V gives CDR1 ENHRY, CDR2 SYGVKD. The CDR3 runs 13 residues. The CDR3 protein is CAISVGDNSPLHF. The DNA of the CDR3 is TGTGCCATCAGTGTCGGGGATAATTCACCCCTCCACTTT.

In DNA, the CDR3 is TGCGCCAGCAGCTTGGCCATGGGGGCTCCCAAGACCCAGTACTTC. Residues: CASSLAMGAPKTQYF. The V gene is TRBV5-1, the J gene TRBJ2-5; possibly TRBD1 for D (6 bases). The CDR3 loop spans 15 amino acids. CDR1 SGHRS and CDR2 YFSETQ come from the germline V gene. The germline V and J ends were trimmed by 0 bases and 6 bases, with 15 bases remaining between them.

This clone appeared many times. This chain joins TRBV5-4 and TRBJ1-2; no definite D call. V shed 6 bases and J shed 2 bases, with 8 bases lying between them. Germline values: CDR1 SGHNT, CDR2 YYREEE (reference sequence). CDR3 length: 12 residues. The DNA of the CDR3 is TGTGCCAGCATGAGAGGAAACTATGGCTACACCTTC. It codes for CASMRGNYGYTF.

CDR3 amino acids: CASSFSGTGISYEQYF. Written as DNA, the CDR3 is TGTGCCAGTAGTTTCTCCGGGACAGGGATATCCTACGAGCAGTACTTC. The chain combines TRBV19 with TRBJ2-7; 9 bases agree with TRBD1. V lost 5 bases and J lost 1; bases outside the gene matches: 9. The germline gives CDR1 LNHDA, CDR2 SQIVND (reference sequence). CDR3 size: 16 residues. Using reference TRBV19 and TRBJ2-7 for the parts outside the CDR3, the full variable domain is DGGITQSPKYLFRKEGQNVTLSCEQNLNHDAMYWYRQDPGQGLRLIYYSQIVNDFQKGDIAEGYSVSREKKESFPLTVTSAQKNPTAFYLCASSFSGTGISYEQYFGPGTRLTVT.

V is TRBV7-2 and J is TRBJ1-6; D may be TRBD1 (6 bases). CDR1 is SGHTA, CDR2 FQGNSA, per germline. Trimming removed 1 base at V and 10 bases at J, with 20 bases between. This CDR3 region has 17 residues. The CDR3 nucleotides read TGTGCCAGCAGCTTAGATGGGGGGGCGGGGTGGCAATCACCCCTCCACTTT. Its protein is CASSLDGGAGWQSPLHF.

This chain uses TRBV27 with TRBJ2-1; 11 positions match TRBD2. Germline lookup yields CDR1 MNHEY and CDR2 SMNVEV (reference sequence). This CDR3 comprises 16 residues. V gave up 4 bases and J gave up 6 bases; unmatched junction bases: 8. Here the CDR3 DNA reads TGTGCCAGCAGTTCACGACTAGCGGGGTCTGGCAATGAGCAGTTCTTC. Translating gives CASSSRLAGSGNEQFF.

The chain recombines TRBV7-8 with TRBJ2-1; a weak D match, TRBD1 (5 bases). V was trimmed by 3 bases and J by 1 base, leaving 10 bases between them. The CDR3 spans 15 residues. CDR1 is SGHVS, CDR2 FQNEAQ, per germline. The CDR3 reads CASSLQGESYNEQFF. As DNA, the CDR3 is TGTGCCAGCAGCTTGCAGGGCGAATCCTACAATGAGCAGTTCTTC.

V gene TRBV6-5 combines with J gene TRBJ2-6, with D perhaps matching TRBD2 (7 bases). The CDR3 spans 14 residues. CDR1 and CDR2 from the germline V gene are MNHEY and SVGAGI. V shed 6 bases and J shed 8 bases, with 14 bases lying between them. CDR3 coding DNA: TGTGCCAGCAGCAGAGGGGGGGGTTCCAACGTCCTGACTTTC. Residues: CASSRGGGSNVLTF.

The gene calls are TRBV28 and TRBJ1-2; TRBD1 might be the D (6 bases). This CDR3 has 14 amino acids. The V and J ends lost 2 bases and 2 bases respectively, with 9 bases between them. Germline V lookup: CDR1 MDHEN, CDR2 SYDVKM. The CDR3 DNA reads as TGTGCCAGCAGTTTAAGAGACAGGAACTATGGCTACACCTTC. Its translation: CASSLRDRNYGYTF.

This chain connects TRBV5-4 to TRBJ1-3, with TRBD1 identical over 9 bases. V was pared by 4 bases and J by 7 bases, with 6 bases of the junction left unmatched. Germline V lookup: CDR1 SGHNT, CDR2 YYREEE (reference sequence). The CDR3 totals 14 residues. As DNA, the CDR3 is TGTGCCAGCAGCGAGGGGGACAGGGTGAACACCATATATTTT. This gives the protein CASSEGDRVNTIYF.

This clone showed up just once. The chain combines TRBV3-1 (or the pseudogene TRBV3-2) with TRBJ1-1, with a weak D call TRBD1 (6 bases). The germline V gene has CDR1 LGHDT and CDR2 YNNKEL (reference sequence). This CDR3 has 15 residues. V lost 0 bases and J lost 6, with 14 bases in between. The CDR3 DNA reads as TGTGCCAGCAGCCAAGAAAGGCAGGGGATGCCTGAAGCTTTCTTT. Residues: CASSQERQGMPEAFF.

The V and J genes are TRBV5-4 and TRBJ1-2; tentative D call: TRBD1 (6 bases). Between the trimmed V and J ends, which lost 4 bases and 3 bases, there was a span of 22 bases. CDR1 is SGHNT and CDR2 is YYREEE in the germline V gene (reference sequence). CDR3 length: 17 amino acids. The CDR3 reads CASSPGLKGGEDYGYTF. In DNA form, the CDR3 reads TGTGCCAGCAGCCCAGGGTTAAAGGGGGGCGAGGACTATGGCTACACCTTC.

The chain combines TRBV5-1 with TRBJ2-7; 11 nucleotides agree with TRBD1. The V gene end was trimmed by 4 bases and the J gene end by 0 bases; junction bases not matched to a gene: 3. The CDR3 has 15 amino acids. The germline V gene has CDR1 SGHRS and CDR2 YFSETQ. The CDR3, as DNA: TGCGCCAGCAGCCCGGGGACAGGGGGCTCCTACGAGCAGTACTTC. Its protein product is CASSPGTGGSYEQYF.